These T cell receptor beta chains were read from a single sample in a study of blood T cell repertoires in COVID-19. TCRdb's copy holds only in-frame clones and misses some; the assay was immunoSEQ multiplex PCR. The table shows fewer than 100,000 clones, with approximately 85% occurring only once. The sequenced sample was peripheral blood. The source is a man over 45 with COVID-19, enrolled during active disease. The CDR3 runs from the conserved cysteine through the conserved F or W. The D gene is left open where the match is weak. Some rows have no size entry. The others give once, few or many, or a class for an expanded clone.

J gene,D gene,V gene,clone size,CDR3 protein,CDR3 DNA
TRBJ1-4,.,TRBV6-5,.,CASSYSGTSDEKLFF,TGTGCCAGCAGTTACTCAGGGACATCTGATGAAAAACTGTTTTTT
TRBJ2-7,TRBD1,TRBV19,.,CASSPRQGSYEQYF,TGTGCCAGTAGTCCGCGACAGGGCTCCTACGAGCAGTACTTC
TRBJ1-1,TRBD1,TRBV5-5,.,CASSFGTEGNTEAFF,TGTGCCAGCAGCTTTGGGACAGAGGGGAACACTGAAGCTTTCTTT
TRBJ1-5,.,TRBV2,.,CASSLRGSNQPQHF,TGTGCCAGCAGTCTACGGGGTAGCAATCAGCCCCAGCATTTT
TRBJ2-1,TRBD2,TRBV4-2,few,CASSQGVLAGGLYNEQFF,TGTGCCAGCAGCCAAGGGGTACTAGCGGGAGGACTCTACAATGAGCAGTTCTTC
TRBJ2-7,TRBD2,TRBV6-6,.,CASKRLAGGPSYEQYF,TGTGCCAGCAAAAGACTAGCGGGAGGCCCATCCTACGAGCAGTACTTC
TRBJ2-3,TRBD2,TRBV7-3,.,CASSLMGLAGGVDTQYF,TGTGCCAGCAGCTTAATGGGACTAGCGGGGGGAGTGGATACGCAGTATTTT
TRBJ2-5,.,TRBV21-1,.,CASSLWTGVLPQETQYF,TGTGCCAGCAGCCTGTGGACAGGCGTCTTACCTCAAGAGACCCAGTACTTC
TRBJ1-1,TRBD1,TRBV11-2,.,CASSLEQGYAEAFF,TGTGCCAGCAGCTTAGAACAGGGGTATGCTGAAGCTTTCTTT
TRBJ1-4,TRBD1,TRBV4-1,.,CASSQRTGGQEKLFF,TGCGCCAGCAGCCAAAGGACAGGGGGACAGGAAAAACTGTTTTTT
TRBJ1-4,.,TRBV27,.,CASSFQTGGKLFF,TGTGCCAGCAGTTTCCAAACGGGGGGTAAACTGTTTTTT
TRBJ2-3,.,TRBV21-1,.,CASSPPSGGDTQYF,TGTGCCAGCAGCCCCCCCAGCGGGGGAGATACGCAGTATTTT
TRBJ2-1,TRBD2,TRBV10-1,.,CASSESKLAGGHNEQFF,TGCGCCAGCAGTGAGTCGAAACTAGCGGGAGGCCACAATGAGCAGTTCTTC
TRBJ2-7,.,TRBV9,.,CASSPQELATYEQYF,TGTGCCAGCAGCCCCCAGGAGCTAGCGACCTACGAGCAGTACTTC
TRBJ2-3,.,TRBV5-1,.,CASSLAATPGSTDTQYF,TGCGCCAGCAGCTTGGCCGCGACACCTGGAAGCACAGATACGCAGTATTTT
TRBJ2-7,.,TRBV7-3,.,CASSPMGARQQYF,TGTGCCAGCAGCCCTATGGGGGCTCGCCAGCAGTACTTC
TRBJ1-1,TRBD1,TRBV28,.,CASSLRGGGVVTEAFF,TGTGCCAGCAGTTTGCGAGGGGGCGGGGTTGTCACTGAAGCTTTCTTT
TRBJ2-7,.,TRBV19,.,CASSPDRVGEQYF,TGTGCCAGTAGTCCAGACCGGGTGGGCGAGCAGTACTTC
TRBJ1-2,.,TRBV19,.,CASSPGLRAGGYTF,TGTGCCAGTAGTCCAGGACTCCGAGCAGGAGGCTACACCTTC
TRBJ1-1,TRBD1,TRBV9,.,CASSVLSGQGASEAFF,TGTGCCAGCAGCGTCCTTTCGGGACAGGGGGCGTCTGAAGCTTTCTTT
TRBJ2-3,TRBD2,TRBV5-1,.,CASSQGLGTDTQYF,TGCGCCAGCAGCCAGGGACTAGGCACAGATACGCAGTATTTT
TRBJ2-7,TRBD2,TRBV18,.,CASSPYWTSGSSEQYF,TGTGCCAGCTCACCGTATTGGACTAGCGGGAGCTCCGAGCAGTACTTC
TRBJ2-1,.,TRBV30,.,CAWIRFSGLENEQFF,TGTGCCTGGATCCGATTTTCGGGACTGGAAAATGAGCAGTTCTTC
TRBJ2-1,.,TRBV12-3/TRBV12-4,.,CASSATGTVQFF,TGTGCCAGCAGTGCGACCGGGACTGTTCAGTTCTTC
TRBJ2-1,.,TRBV4-1,.,CASSQVAGRGQFF,TGCGCCAGCAGCCAAGTGGCGGGCCGGGGGCAGTTCTTC
TRBJ2-7,TRBD1,TRBV19,.,CASSPRGQGVGEQYF,TGTGCCAGTAGTCCGCGGGGACAGGGTGTGGGGGAGCAGTACTTC
TRBJ2-7,TRBD2,TRBV9,.,CASSVATSGYEQYF,TGTGCCAGCAGCGTAGCGACTAGCGGCTACGAGCAGTACTTC
TRBJ2-3,.,TRBV7-3,.,CASSLNSGGNTQYF,TGTGCCAGCAGCTTAAACTCGGGTGGCAATACGCAGTATTTT
TRBJ1-5,.,TRBV19,.,CASSFSVPQPQHF,TGTGCCAGTAGTTTTTCTGTTCCCCAGCCCCAGCATTTT
TRBJ2-3,TRBD2,TRBV3-1/TRBV3-2,.,CASSRIAGRGDTQYF,TGTGCCAGCAGCCGCATAGCGGGGAGGGGAGATACGCAGTATTTT
TRBJ2-7,TRBD1,TRBV28,.,CASRAGGSSYEQYF,TGTGCCAGCAGGGCAGGGGGCAGCTCCTACGAGCAGTACTTC
TRBJ1-2,TRBD1,TRBV3-1/TRBV3-2,.,CASSSDRGGGYTF,TGTGCCAGCAGCTCCGACAGGGGAGGCGGCTACACCTTC
TRBJ2-5,.,TRBV19,.,CASSIRGGEYQETQYF,TGTGCCAGTAGTATTCGCGGGGGCGAGTACCAAGAGACCCAGTACTTC
TRBJ1-1,.,TRBV6-4,.,CASRPRGGAMNTEAFF,TGTGCCAGCAGACCAAGGGGGGGGGCTATGAACACTGAAGCTTTCTTT
TRBJ2-1,TRBD1,TRBV7-9,.,CASSSPGTGVHEQFF,TGTGCCAGCAGCTCCCCCGGGACAGGGGTACATGAGCAGTTCTTC
TRBJ1-2,.,TRBV28,.,CASSLSEPWAGYTF,TGTGCCAGCAGTTTATCTGAGCCATGGGCCGGCTACACCTTC
TRBJ2-7,TRBD2,TRBV5-6,few,CASSTQLAASYEQYF,TGTGCCAGCAGCACTCAACTAGCGGCATCCTACGAGCAGTACTTC
TRBJ2-2,.,TRBV30,.,CAWSSSGAGELFF,TGTGCCTGGAGCTCATCGGGAGCCGGGGAGCTGTTTTTT
TRBJ1-2,.,TRBV28,.,CASSSPGGGGNANYGYTF,TGTGCCAGCAGTTCCCCGGGAGGGGGAGGGAACGCGAACTATGGCTACACCTTC
TRBJ2-3,.,TRBV7-3,.,CASSLTGLSTDTQYF,TGTGCCAGCAGCTTAACGGGACTTAGCACAGATACGCAGTATTTT
TRBJ1-2,TRBD1,TRBV5-1,.,CASSYSTGGTSGYTF,TGCGCCAGCAGCTATTCTACAGGGGGAACGAGTGGCTACACCTTC
TRBJ1-2,.,TRBV21-1,.,CASSKVRGTASGYTF,TGTGCCAGCAGCAAAGTACGGGGGACGGCTTCTGGCTACACCTTC
TRBJ2-1,.,TRBV9,.,CASSESGSSYNEQFF,TGTGCCAGCAGCGAAAGCGGAAGCTCCTACAATGAGCAGTTCTTC
TRBJ1-4,.,TRBV19,.,CASSTYPKTNGKKLFF,TGTGCCAGTAGCACATACCCAAAGACTAATGGGAAAAAACTGTTTTTT
TRBJ2-3,TRBD2,TRBV4-1,.,CASSQDVVAGQTDTQYF,TGCGCCAGCAGCCAAGACGTGGTAGCGGGGCAGACAGATACGCAGTATTTT
TRBJ1-2,.,TRBV30,.,CAWSVHGEGGYTF,TGTGCCTGGAGTGTACATGGGGAGGGTGGCTACACCTTC
TRBJ1-1,TRBD1,TRBV12-5,.,CASGTGGHTEAFF,TGTGCTAGTGGCACAGGGGGGCACACTGAAGCTTTCTTT
TRBJ2-7,.,TRBV14,medium-sized,CASSQGYAGREEQYF,TGTGCCAGCAGCCAAGGCTACGCGGGGCGGGAAGAGCAGTACTTC